This T cell receptor beta chain is drawn from a study of blood T cell repertoires in COVID-19. Study-wide background: COVID-19 samples from acute and convalescent phases originated in the United States, Italy and Spain. T cells, B-cell-depleted T cells, or PBMCs supplied cDNA or gDNA.

As handled by the study authors: Nucleated cell counts were estimated from reference gene primer amplification. The table came from immunoSEQ multiplex PCR; TCRdb's copy has only in-frame clones and leaves some out. V and J calls and clone size follow that table, whereas D and trimming were derived from the DNA. The sample shows about 100,000 clones, approximately 83% of them seen only once. The CDR3 runs 14 residues. Germline assignment: CDR1 MDHEN and CDR2 SYDVKM. The V gene lost 2 bases and the J gene lost 6 bases, with 12 bases spanning the gap. This chain uses TRBV28 with TRBJ2-3; possibly TRBD2 for D (6 bases). Sequencing used peripheral blood. The TCR originated in an elderly woman with active or convalescent COVID-19. The CDR3 loop is CASSLGRGRDTQYF. CDR3 bases: TGTGCCAGCAGTTTAGGGCGGGGCCGGGATACGCAGTATTTT.